This T cell receptor (beta chain) was observed in a study of blood T cell repertoires in COVID-19. Study-level background: Both acute and convalescent COVID-19 samples were obtained from the United States, Italy and Spain.

This clone showed up just once. Trimming cost V 1 base and J 4 bases; bases outside gene matches: 13. Germline V lookup: CDR1 SGHDN, CDR2 FVKESK. This CDR3 contains 18 residues. The repertoire was sequenced with immunoSEQ multiplex PCR; TCRdb's copy has only in-frame clones and lacks some. The sample includes about 55,000 clones, more than 70% of them seen just once. Specimen: peripheral blood. The chain combines TRBV14 with TRBJ2-7; the match to TRBD2 covers 10 bases. The origin of this receptor is a man between 60 and 70 years old with active COVID-19. For the CDR3, the DNA is TGTGCCAGCAGCCAAGGGCTACTAGCGGGACCTTTGAGGTACGAGCAGTACTTC. Its translation: CASSQGLLAGPLRYEQYF.